This TCR beta chain was sequenced during a study of shared clonotypes between healthy human individuals. Trimming shortened V by 2 bases and J by 0 bases, and 13 bases separated the two germline ends. CDR3 size: 17 residues. CDR1 is SGHTA, CDR2 FQGNSA, per germline. Profiling relied on immunoSEQ multiplex PCR, and the TCRdb table lists in-frame clones only, not all of them. Of about 2.4 million clones in the sample, roughly 93% were seen once. The clonotype originates from a man aged 18 to 30 in good health. Some clones in this sample may be carry-over from other donors' samples. The chain carries TRBV7-2 and TRBJ2-2; D is unclear. The sample taken for sequencing was naive CD4+ T cells from PBMCs. As to subset: CD45RA+ positively selected. The CDR3 nucleotides are TGTGCCAGCAGCTTATTAGGAACAGCCGCGAACACCGGGGAGCTGTTTTTT. Residues: CASSLLGTAANTGELFF.